A selection of T cell receptor beta chains follows, all from one sample in a study of early T cells in non-severe SARS-CoV-2 infection. TCRdb ran MiXCR on the 5' RACE reads and lists one entry per CDR3 protein. The sample records tens of thousands of distinct CDR3 sequences, around 13% being singletons. The sample taken for sequencing was whole blood. The receptors originated from an adult who was a healthcare worker with PCR-confirmed SARS-CoV-2 infection or an uninfected control (not recorded which). Both conserved end residues are part of each CDR3. The order of the fields is V gene, J gene, CDR3 length, D gene, clone size, CDR3 DNA, CDR3 protein. D genes are given only for firm matches. Rows give clone size only sometimes, using once, few, many, or a class for an expanded clone.

V: TRBV7-9; J: TRBJ2-5; length: 16; D: -; size: -; DNA: TGTGCCAGCAGCTTAGCGTATGGGATGGCGGCGGAGACCCAGTACTTC; CDR3: CASSLAYGMAAETQYF
V: TRBV28; J: TRBJ1-1; length: 13; D: -; size: few; DNA: TGTGCCAGCAGCCGGACTTCCGGGACAGAAGCTTTCTTT; CDR3: CASSRTSGTEAFF
V: TRBV5-6; J: TRBJ2-3; length: 15; D: -; size: few; DNA: TGTGCCAGCAGCTCCCTGCGGTCTAGCACAGATACGCAGTATTTT; CDR3: CASSSLRSSTDTQYF
V: TRBV7-7; J: TRBJ2-2; length: 15; D: -; size: many; DNA: TGTGCTAGCAGCTCCTCGCCGGTTGGCACCGGGGAGCTGTTTTTT; CDR3: CASSSSPVGTGELFF
V: TRBV27; J: TRBJ2-7; length: 15; D: -; size: -; DNA: TGTGCCAGCAGCTTTAAACCGGGACGGGCCTACGAGCAGTACTTC; CDR3: CASSFKPGRAYEQYF
V: TRBV7-9; J: TRBJ1-1; length: 15; D: TRBD1; size: -; DNA: TGTGCCAGCAGCTTAGCCACAGGGGGTGATACTGAAGCTTTCTTT; CDR3: CASSLATGGDTEAFF
V: TRBV12-5; J: TRBJ2-7; length: 16; D: -; size: few; DNA: TGTGCTAGTGGTTCACCGGACGGGTGGGGGTTTCACGAGCAGTACTTC; CDR3: CASGSPDGWGFHEQYF
V: TRBV20-1; J: TRBJ2-1; length: 14; D: -; size: -; DNA: TGCAGTGCTGGCCCCCCGGGACTGACTTGGGAGCAGTTCTTC; CDR3: CSAGPPGLTWEQFF
V: TRBV6-6; J: TRBJ1-6; length: 16; D: TRBD1; size: few; DNA: TGTGCCAGCCGTAAGACAGGGGCTACAGCCGATTCACCCCTCCACTTT; CDR3: CASRKTGATADSPLHF
V: TRBV6-5; J: TRBJ2-3; length: 16; D: -; size: few; DNA: TGTGCCAGCAGAGCGCCGGGACTGGGCTACACAGATACGCAGTATTTT; CDR3: CASRAPGLGYTDTQYF
V: TRBV5-1; J: TRBJ2-3; length: 15; D: -; size: -; DNA: TGCGCCAGCAGCTTGCGGGCATCCAGCACAGATACGCAGTATTTT; CDR3: CASSLRASSTDTQYF
V: TRBV19; J: TRBJ2-1; length: 15; D: -; size: many; DNA: TGTGCCAGTAGTAGGGACCCATCGAACTACAATGAGCAGTTCTTC; CDR3: CASSRDPSNYNEQFF
V: TRBV7-2; J: TRBJ2-3; length: 13; D: -; size: -; DNA: TGTGCCAGCAGCTTAGCGAGCGCAGATACGCAGTATTTT; CDR3: CASSLASADTQYF
V: TRBV29-1; J: TRBJ2-1; length: 11; D: -; size: many; DNA: TGCAGCGTTGAAGGGGGAGGTGAGCAGTTCTTC; CDR3: CSVEGGGEQFF
V: TRBV6-1; J: TRBJ1-4; length: 15; D: -; size: few; DNA: TGTGCCAGCAGTGAGACGACAGGCAATAATGAAAAACTGTTTTTT; CDR3: CASSETTGNNEKLFF